This is a list of T cell receptor beta chains from one sample in a study of human T cells and chemical hapten exposure. TCRdb processed the RACE reads anew with MiXCR; each CDR3 protein has one entry. The sample contains roughly 180,000 distinct CDR3 sequences, around 13% of which appear only once. Sequences were derived from whole blood, sampled in connection with sensitization to the hapten diphenylcyclopropenone (DPC). The receptor set was obtained from a woman in her thirties with alopecia areata. Some clones in this sample may be carry-over from other donors' samples. The CDR3 runs from the conserved cysteine through the conserved F or W. The order of the fields is CDR3 protein, CDR3 DNA, V gene, clone size, D gene, J gene. The D gene is left open where the match is weak. Clone size is shown for a subset of rows, as once, few, many or a class of expanded clone.

cdr3_aa: CASSQDRGTTKNIQYF
cdr3_nt: TGTGCCAGTAGTCAAGACAGGGGGACTACCAAAAACATTCAGTACTTC
v_call: TRBV19
clone_size: -
d_call: TRBD1
j_call: TRBJ2-4

cdr3_aa: CASSYRLAGSYEQYF
cdr3_nt: TGTGCCAGCAGTTACCGGCTAGCGGGGTCCTACGAGCAGTACTTC
v_call: TRBV6-5
clone_size: -
d_call: TRBD2
j_call: TRBJ2-7

cdr3_aa: CASSYGGAEQYF
cdr3_nt: TGTGCCAGCAGTTACGGTGGGGCCGAGCAGTACTTC
v_call: TRBV6-2/TRBV6-3
clone_size: -
d_call: -
j_call: TRBJ2-7

cdr3_aa: CASSIRTSGGGELFF
cdr3_nt: TGTGCCAGCAGCATAAGGACTAGTGGTGGCGGGGAGCTGTTTTTT
v_call: TRBV7-9
clone_size: many
d_call: TRBD2
j_call: TRBJ2-2

cdr3_aa: CASSPQGLDGELFF
cdr3_nt: TGTGCCAGCAGCCCCCAGGGGCTCGACGGGGAGCTGTTTTTT
v_call: TRBV7-2
clone_size: few
d_call: -
j_call: TRBJ2-2

cdr3_aa: CASSQESKNIQYF
cdr3_nt: TGTGCCAGCAGTCAGGAAAGCAAAAACATTCAGTACTTC
v_call: TRBV6-1
clone_size: few
d_call: -
j_call: TRBJ2-4

cdr3_aa: CASSELGSAGELFF
cdr3_nt: TGTGCCAGCAGTGAGTTGGGTAGTGCCGGGGAGCTGTTTTTT
v_call: TRBV2
clone_size: -
d_call: -
j_call: TRBJ2-2

cdr3_aa: CASSREGARTSNYGYTF
cdr3_nt: TGTGCCAGCTCACGGGAGGGGGCCCGAACTTCTAACTATGGCTACACCTTC
v_call: TRBV18
clone_size: few
d_call: TRBD1
j_call: TRBJ1-2

cdr3_aa: CSAPGGPGLAGTDTQYF
cdr3_nt: TGCAGTGCTCCAGGAGGTCCGGGACTAGCGGGCACAGATACGCAGTATTTT
v_call: TRBV20-1
clone_size: -
d_call: TRBD2
j_call: TRBJ2-3

cdr3_aa: CASSLTSSSRTDTQYF
cdr3_nt: TGCGCCAGCAGCTTAACCTCATCAAGCCGCACAGATACGCAGTATTTT
v_call: TRBV5-1
clone_size: few
d_call: -
j_call: TRBJ2-3

cdr3_aa: CASSTPEGLRRFTF
cdr3_nt: TGTGCCAGCAGTACACCGGAGGGCCTTAGGCGATTCACCTTC
v_call: TRBV28
clone_size: few
d_call: -
j_call: TRBJ1-2

cdr3_aa: CASSPRLAGDTQYF
cdr3_nt: TGTGCCAGCAGCCCTCGCCTAGCGGGGGATACGCAGTATTTT
v_call: TRBV4-2
clone_size: -
d_call: TRBD2
j_call: TRBJ2-3

cdr3_aa: CASSFWGQETQYF
cdr3_nt: TGTGCCAGCAGTTTTTGGGGGCAAGAGACCCAGTACTTC
v_call: TRBV12-3/TRBV12-4
clone_size: many
d_call: -
j_call: TRBJ2-5

cdr3_aa: CASSTGTMGYEQYF
cdr3_nt: TGTGCCAGTAGTACCGGGACTATGGGCTACGAGCAGTACTTC
v_call: TRBV19
clone_size: few
d_call: TRBD2
j_call: TRBJ2-7

cdr3_aa: CASSSGSFADTQYF
cdr3_nt: TGTGCCAGCAGCTCGGGAAGCTTCGCAGATACGCAGTATTTT
v_call: TRBV7-9
clone_size: few
d_call: -
j_call: TRBJ2-3

cdr3_aa: CASSLGGRDTIYF
cdr3_nt: TGTGCCAGCAGCTTAGGGGGACGAGACACCATATATTTT
v_call: TRBV13
clone_size: -
d_call: -
j_call: TRBJ1-3

cdr3_aa: CASSWAPGPLYEQYF
cdr3_nt: TGTGCCAGCAGTTGGGCTCCGGGACCGCTTTACGAGCAGTACTTC
v_call: TRBV27
clone_size: many
d_call: -
j_call: TRBJ2-7

cdr3_aa: CAISGKTGAEQYF
cdr3_nt: TGTGCCATCAGTGGGAAGACAGGGGCCGAGCAGTACTTC
v_call: TRBV10-3
clone_size: few
d_call: TRBD1
j_call: TRBJ2-7

cdr3_aa: CSSTTPGGGYDYTF
cdr3_nt: TGCAGCTCAACTACTCCTGGGGGAGGGTATGACTACACCTTC
v_call: TRBV29-1
clone_size: -
d_call: -
j_call: TRBJ1-2

cdr3_aa: CASSPRGPYQETQYF
cdr3_nt: TGTGCCAGCAGCCCCCGGGGGCCGTACCAAGAGACCCAGTACTTC
v_call: TRBV7-9
clone_size: few
d_call: -
j_call: TRBJ2-5

cdr3_aa: CSVGTGSADTQYF
cdr3_nt: TGCAGCGTTGGGACAGGTTCGGCTGATACGCAGTATTTT
v_call: TRBV29-1
clone_size: many
d_call: TRBD1
j_call: TRBJ2-3

cdr3_aa: CASSQGGEKLFF
cdr3_nt: TGTGCCAGCAGCCAGGGGGGTGAAAAACTGTTTTTT
v_call: TRBV6-5
clone_size: -
d_call: TRBD1
j_call: TRBJ1-4

cdr3_aa: CASSTDSRNQPQHF
cdr3_nt: TGTGCCAGTAGTACCGACAGTCGCAATCAGCCCCAGCATTTT
v_call: TRBV19
clone_size: -
d_call: -
j_call: TRBJ1-5

cdr3_aa: CASSYYAMGYYEQYF
cdr3_nt: TGTGCCAGCAGTTACTATGCTATGGGGTACTACGAGCAGTACTTC
v_call: TRBV6-5
clone_size: many
d_call: -
j_call: TRBJ2-7

cdr3_aa: CASSDEGFSEAFF
cdr3_nt: TGTGCCAGCAGTGACGAGGGGTTCTCTGAAGCTTTCTTT
v_call: TRBV2
clone_size: -
d_call: -
j_call: TRBJ1-1

cdr3_aa: CASSLDARALMETQYF
cdr3_nt: TGCGCCAGCAGCTTGGATGCGAGGGCCTTGATGGAGACCCAGTACTTC
v_call: TRBV5-1
clone_size: few
d_call: -
j_call: TRBJ2-5

cdr3_aa: CASSYSSGVGTDTQYF
cdr3_nt: TGTGCCAGCAGTTACTCGTCAGGGGTTGGCACAGATACGCAGTATTTT
v_call: TRBV6-5
clone_size: many
d_call: -
j_call: TRBJ2-3

cdr3_aa: CSVRTNSYNEQFF
cdr3_nt: TGCAGCGTTCGGACAAACTCCTACAATGAGCAGTTCTTC
v_call: TRBV29-1
clone_size: many
d_call: -
j_call: TRBJ2-1

cdr3_aa: CSASRATPGEQYF
cdr3_nt: TGCAGTGCCTCTAGGGCCACCCCTGGCGAGCAGTACTTC
v_call: TRBV20-1
clone_size: -
d_call: -
j_call: TRBJ2-7

cdr3_aa: CASSLGPLNEQFF
cdr3_nt: TGTGCCAGCAGCTTAGGGCCGCTTAATGAGCAGTTCTTC
v_call: TRBV7-8
clone_size: few
d_call: -
j_call: TRBJ2-1

cdr3_aa: CASSQGTGNQPQHF
cdr3_nt: TGTGCCAGCAGCCAAGGGACAGGGAATCAGCCCCAGCATTTT
v_call: TRBV3-1
clone_size: many
d_call: TRBD1
j_call: TRBJ1-5

cdr3_aa: CASSQDRRGNEKLFF
cdr3_nt: TGCGCCAGCAGCCAAGATCGGAGGGGGAATGAAAAACTGTTTTTT
v_call: TRBV4-1
clone_size: many
d_call: -
j_call: TRBJ1-4

cdr3_aa: CASSSGGDTTGELFF
cdr3_nt: TGTGCCAGCAGTTCGGGTGGGGACACAACCGGGGAGCTGTTTTTT
v_call: TRBV27
clone_size: few
d_call: -
j_call: TRBJ2-2

cdr3_aa: CSVADFGEQYF
cdr3_nt: TGCAGCGTCGCCGACTTCGGCGAGCAGTACTTC
v_call: TRBV29-1
clone_size: -
d_call: -
j_call: TRBJ2-7